This T cell receptor beta chain was captured by sequencing in a study of T cells in Graves' hyperthyroidism and ophthalmopathy. Germline V gene lookup returns CDR1 SGHRS and CDR2 YFSETQ. There are 14 residues in the CDR3. The ends were cut back, 2 bases at V and 2 bases at J, with 10 bases in the middle. RNA transcripts provided the source from which TCR beta CDR3 regions were amplified. An initial round of RT-PCR targeting the TCR CDR3 relied on the HTBI primer set. TCRdb re-called the multiplex PCR reads through MiXCR, storing one row per CDR3 protein. The sample lists around 190,000 distinct CDR3 sequences; around 15% were seen once.

V and J are TRBV5-1 and TRBJ1-1; D unclear. This clonotype was sampled from a woman between 50 and 59 years old with Graves' hyperthyroidism. The specimen was blood. The CDR3 DNA reads as TGCGCCAGCAGCTTCGCGGGCTTCAACACTGAAGCTTTCTTT. Translated: CASSFAGFNTEAFF.